These 16 T cell receptor beta chains originate from one sample sequenced in a study of regulatory and conventional T cells in RAG deficiency. The sorted conventional CD4+ T cells were CD25-low and CD127-high, with genomic DNA sequenced. The protocol was immunoSEQ multiplex PCR, while the TCRdb copy is restricted to in-frame clones and leaves out a portion. The repertoire includes some 21,000 clones, 90% to 95% of them detected once, and roughly 0.73% sits in the top ten. In addition, the sample was reused for a study of regulatory T cells. That paper adds: The PCR used 52 TRBV and 13 TRBJ primers.

Input material: CD4+ T cells sorted from blood. All receptors come from a human donor in good health.

This chain connects TRBV30 to TRBJ2-5; D perhaps matches TRBD1 (5 bases). Germline CDR1 reads GTSNPN; CDR2 reads SVGIG (reference sequence). This CDR3 is built from 13 residues. V lost 1 base to trimming and J lost 1 base, with 7 bases between them. The CDR3 region has the DNA TGTGCCTGGAGTGACCAGGGCCAAGAGACCCAGTACTTC. Translated: CAWSDQGQETQYF.

The genes are TRBV2 and TRBJ2-3, with 7 positions matching TRBD1. V dropped 6 bases and J dropped 4; count of bases not matched to a gene: 4. The CDR3 spans 13 residues. The germline V gene encodes CDR1 SNHLY and CDR2 FYNNEI. CDR3 bases: TGTGCCAGCAGGTGGACAGGTTCAGATACGCAGTATTTT. Translated: CASRWTGSDTQYF.

The chain joins TRBV7-9 to TRBJ2-1; 7 positions agree with TRBD2. V was clipped by 4 bases and J by 5 bases; unmatched bases: 11. CDR1 is SEHNR, CDR2 FQNEAQ, per germline (reference sequence). The CDR3 extends over 16 amino acids. CDR3 sequence reads: CASSYPRRESNNEQFF. The CDR3 bases are TGTGCCAGCAGCTACCCTCGGCGGGAGAGCAACAATGAGCAGTTCTTC.

The gene calls are TRBV30 and TRBJ2-1; D is ambiguous. The germline CDR1 and CDR2 sequences are GTSNPN and SVGIG (reference sequence). The CDR3 runs to 14 residues. V lost 0 bases to trimming and J lost 3 bases, with 9 bases between them. DNA for the CDR3: TGTGCCTGGAGTGTAAGGGCTGGCTACAATGAGCAGTTCTTC. Translated, it gives CAWSVRAGYNEQFF.

This chain links TRBV27 with TRBJ1-1; D call uncertain. V was clipped by 3 bases and J by 4 bases, with 12 bases between them. The V gene's germline CDR1 is MNHEY and CDR2 SMNVEV (reference sequence). This CDR3 has 14 amino acids. For the CDR3, the DNA is TGTGCCAGCAGTTTTTCAAACAGAGGCACTGAAGCTTTCTTT. This sequence encodes CASSFSNRGTEAFF.

The V call is TRBV6-6, the J call TRBJ2-7; TRBD1 is a possible D gene (5 bases). V shed 6 bases and J shed 2 bases, with 17 bases lying between them. CDR3 length: 15 residues. The germline CDR1 and CDR2 sequences are MNHNY and SVGAGI (reference sequence). The CDR3 sequence is CASRKTVGPTYEQYF. CDR3 DNA sequence: TGTGCCAGCAGAAAGACAGTTGGGCCTACCTACGAGCAGTACTTC.

J is TRBJ2-3 and V is TRBV29-1; 11 bases agree with TRBD2. V gave up 5 bases and J gave up 1 base; unmatched junction bases: 5. The CDR3 runs to 15 residues. Germline V gene lookup returns CDR1 SQVTM and CDR2 ANQGSEA. CDR3 sequence (DNA): TGCAGCGTTATCCCGACTAGCGGGGGCACAGATACGCAGTATTTT. It encodes CSVIPTSGGTDTQYF.

This chain connects TRBV30 to TRBJ2-2; TRBD2 might be the D (5 bases). The CDR3 runs 14 residues. CDR1 is GTSNPN, CDR2 SVGIG, per germline (reference sequence). Trimming pared 3 bases from V and 1 base from J, leaving 9 bases between. The CDR3 reads CAWRVGVNTGELFF. In DNA form, the CDR3 reads TGTGCCTGGAGGGTCGGGGTGAACACCGGGGAGCTGTTTTTT.

This sequence joins TRBV11-3 and TRBJ1-2; 10 bases align to TRBD1. The CDR3 extends over 14 amino acids. Germline CDR1 is SGHNT and CDR2 is YENEEA. J gave up 5 bases and V 4 bases, and 4 bases lay outside the gene matches. Here the CDR3 reads CASSSGQGRYGYTF. The CDR3, as DNA: TGTGCCAGCAGCTCGGGACAGGGGCGTTATGGCTACACCTTC.

The J gene is TRBJ2-1, the V gene TRBV19; D not certain. This CDR3 is built from 13 residues. The germline V gene has CDR1 LNHDA and CDR2 SQIVND (reference sequence). The ends were cut back, 5 bases at V and 0 bases at J, with 5 bases in the middle. CDR3 region: CASSVNSYNEQFF. DNA of the CDR3: TGTGCCAGTAGTGTGAACTCCTACAATGAGCAGTTCTTC.

The CDR3 DNA follows: TGTGCCAGCAGCGTGGCCCCGGTCGGCACCGGGGAGCTGTTTTTT. Translated: CASSVAPVGTGELFF. This rearrangement joins TRBV9 to TRBJ2-2; D unclear. This CDR3 region has 15 residues. The germline gives CDR1 SGDLS, CDR2 YYNGEE. V lost 2 bases and J lost 4, with 12 bases in between.

This chain links TRBV6-1 with TRBJ2-1; a possible D gene is TRBD1 (5 bases). Germline loops: CDR1 MNHNS, CDR2 SASEGT. The CDR3 has 15 residues. V was cut by 5 bases and J by 4 bases, with 15 bases left in between. Here the CDR3 reads CASSPDSTQYNEQFF. The CDR3 DNA reads TGTGCCAGCAGTCCAGACAGTACCCAATACAATGAGCAGTTCTTC.

The chain combines TRBV18 with TRBJ2-3; 8 bases map to TRBD2. Losses at the gene ends were 3 bases for V and 4 bases for J; bases not matched to a gene: 6. Germline loops: CDR1 KGHSH, CDR2 LQKENI. This CDR3 is 15 amino acids long. Here the CDR3 reads CASSPSGGSPDTQYF. The CDR3 nucleotides are TGTGCCAGCTCACCTTCGGGAGGGAGCCCAGATACGCAGTATTTT.

The CDR3 loop reads CASRPPGLSSYEQYF. The CDR3 DNA follows: TGTGCCAGTAGACCCCCCGGGCTGTCCTCCTACGAGCAGTACTTC. The genes are TRBV19 and TRBJ2-7; no clear D gene. This CDR3 contains 15 residues. Per the germline V gene, CDR1 is LNHDA and CDR2 is SQIVND (reference sequence). The germline V and J ends were trimmed by 6 bases and 0 bases, with 15 bases remaining between them.

The chain carries TRBV11-2 and TRBJ2-1; D unclear. V was clipped by 2 bases and J by 7 bases, with 6 bases between them. CDR3 length equals 12 residues. Germline V gives CDR1 SGHAT, CDR2 FQNNGV. CDR3 loop: CASSLNGNEQFF. The CDR3 nucleotides read TGTGCCAGCAGCTTAAATGGTAATGAGCAGTTCTTC. Together with reference TRBV11-2 and TRBJ2-1, the CDR3 gives the full variable domain: EAGVAQSPRYKIIEKRQSVAFWCNPISGHATLYWYQQILGQGPKLLIQFQNNGVVDDSQLPKDRFSAERLKGVDSTLKIQPAKLEDSAVYLCASSLNGNEQFFGPGTRLTVL.

This chain links TRBV4-1 with TRBJ2-2, with D uncertain. V lost 0 bases and J 8 bases, leaving 4 bases between the germline ends. CDR1 and CDR2 (germline): MGHRA, YSYEKL. The CDR3 is made up of 12 amino acids. The CDR3: CASSQEPGELFF. The CDR3 DNA follows: TGCGCCAGCAGCCAAGAGCCTGGGGAGCTGTTTTTT.